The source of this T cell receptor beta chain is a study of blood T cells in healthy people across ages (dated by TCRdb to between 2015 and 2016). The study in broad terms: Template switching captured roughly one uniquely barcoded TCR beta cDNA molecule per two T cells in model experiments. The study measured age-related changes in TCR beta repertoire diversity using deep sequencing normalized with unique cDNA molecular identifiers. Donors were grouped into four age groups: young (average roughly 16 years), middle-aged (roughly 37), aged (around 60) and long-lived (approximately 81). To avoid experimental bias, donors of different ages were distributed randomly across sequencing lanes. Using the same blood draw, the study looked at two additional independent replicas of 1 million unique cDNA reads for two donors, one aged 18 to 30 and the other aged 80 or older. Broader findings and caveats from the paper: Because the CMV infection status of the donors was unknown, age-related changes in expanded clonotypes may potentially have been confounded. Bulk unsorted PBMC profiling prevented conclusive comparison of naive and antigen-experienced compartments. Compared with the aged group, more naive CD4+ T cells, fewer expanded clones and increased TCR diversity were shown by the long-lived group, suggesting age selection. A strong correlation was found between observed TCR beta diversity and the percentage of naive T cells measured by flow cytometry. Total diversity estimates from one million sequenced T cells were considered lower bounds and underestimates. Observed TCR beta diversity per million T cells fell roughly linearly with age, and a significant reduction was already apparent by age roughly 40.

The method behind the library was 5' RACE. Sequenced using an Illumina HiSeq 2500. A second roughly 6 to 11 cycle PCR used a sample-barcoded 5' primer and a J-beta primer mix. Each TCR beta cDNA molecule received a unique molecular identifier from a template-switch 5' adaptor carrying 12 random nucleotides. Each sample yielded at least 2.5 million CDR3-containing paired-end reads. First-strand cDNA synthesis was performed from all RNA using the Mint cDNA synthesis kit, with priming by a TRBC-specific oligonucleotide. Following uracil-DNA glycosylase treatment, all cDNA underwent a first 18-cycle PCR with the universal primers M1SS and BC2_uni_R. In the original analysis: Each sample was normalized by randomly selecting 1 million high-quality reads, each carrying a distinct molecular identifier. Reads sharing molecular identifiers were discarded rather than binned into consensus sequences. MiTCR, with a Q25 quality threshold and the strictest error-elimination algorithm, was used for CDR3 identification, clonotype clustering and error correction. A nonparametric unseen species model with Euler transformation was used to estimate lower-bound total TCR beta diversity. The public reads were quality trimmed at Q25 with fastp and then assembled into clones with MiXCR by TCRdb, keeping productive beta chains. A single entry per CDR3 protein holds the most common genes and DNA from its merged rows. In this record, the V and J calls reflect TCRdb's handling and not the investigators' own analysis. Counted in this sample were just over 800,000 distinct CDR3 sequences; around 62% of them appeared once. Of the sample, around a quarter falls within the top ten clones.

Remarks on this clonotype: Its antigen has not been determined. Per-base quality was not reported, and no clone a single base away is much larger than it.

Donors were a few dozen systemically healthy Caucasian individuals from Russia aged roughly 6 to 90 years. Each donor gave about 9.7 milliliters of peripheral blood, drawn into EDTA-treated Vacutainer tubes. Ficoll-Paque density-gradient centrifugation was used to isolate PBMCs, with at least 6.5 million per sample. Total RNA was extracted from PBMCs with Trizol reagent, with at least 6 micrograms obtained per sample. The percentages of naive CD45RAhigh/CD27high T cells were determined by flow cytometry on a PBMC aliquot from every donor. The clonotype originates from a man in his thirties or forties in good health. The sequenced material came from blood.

The nucleotide sequence is given as TGTGCCAGCACCCGGACAGGCGCGAACACCGGGGAGCTGTTTTTT. Its protein reads: CASTRTGANTGELFF. The V and J genes are TRBV7-3 and TRBJ2-2, with 7 bases matching TRBD1. From its cysteine to its phenylalanine, the CDR3 spans 15 amino acids. Of all the DNA, just the CDR3 is kept, 45 bases in frame from base 1. As encoded in the germline V gene, CDR1 is SGHTA while CDR2 is FQGTGA. V is trimmed back by 7 bases and J by 0 bases, and the junction contains 5 bases that no gene match accounts for.